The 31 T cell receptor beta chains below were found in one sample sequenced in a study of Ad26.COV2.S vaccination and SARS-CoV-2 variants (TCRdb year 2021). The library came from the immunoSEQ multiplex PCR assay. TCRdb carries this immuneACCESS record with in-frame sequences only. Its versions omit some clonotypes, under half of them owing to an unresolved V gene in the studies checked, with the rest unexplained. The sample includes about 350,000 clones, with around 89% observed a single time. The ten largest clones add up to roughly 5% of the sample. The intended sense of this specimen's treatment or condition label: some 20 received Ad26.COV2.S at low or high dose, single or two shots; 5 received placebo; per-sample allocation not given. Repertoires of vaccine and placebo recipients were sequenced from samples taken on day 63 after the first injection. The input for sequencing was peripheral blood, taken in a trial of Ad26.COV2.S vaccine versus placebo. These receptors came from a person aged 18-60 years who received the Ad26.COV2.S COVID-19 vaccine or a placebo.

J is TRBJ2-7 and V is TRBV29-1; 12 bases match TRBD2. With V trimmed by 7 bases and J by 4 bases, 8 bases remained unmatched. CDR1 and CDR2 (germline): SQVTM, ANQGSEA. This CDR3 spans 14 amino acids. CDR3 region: CSARTSGNPYEQYF. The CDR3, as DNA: TGCAGCGCCCGGACTAGCGGGAATCCTTACGAGCAGTACTTC.

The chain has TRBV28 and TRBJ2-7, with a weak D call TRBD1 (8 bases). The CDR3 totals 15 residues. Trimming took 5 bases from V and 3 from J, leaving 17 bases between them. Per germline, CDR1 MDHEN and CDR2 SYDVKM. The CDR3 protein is CASSPTGEGNYEQYF. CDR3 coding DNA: TGTGCCAGCAGTCCGACAGGGGAGGGGAACTACGAGCAGTACTTC.

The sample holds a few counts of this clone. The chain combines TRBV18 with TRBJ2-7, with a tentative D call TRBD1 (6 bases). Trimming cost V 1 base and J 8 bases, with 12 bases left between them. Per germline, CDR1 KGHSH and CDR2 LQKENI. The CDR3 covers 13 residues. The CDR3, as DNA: TGTGCCAGCTCACCACAGAGTAGGGGGAAGCAGTACTTC. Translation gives CASSPQSRGKQYF.

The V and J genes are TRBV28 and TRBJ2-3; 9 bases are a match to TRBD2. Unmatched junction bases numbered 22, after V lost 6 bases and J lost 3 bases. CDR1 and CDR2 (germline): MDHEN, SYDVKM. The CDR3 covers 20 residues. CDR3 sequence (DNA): TGTGCCAGCAGGTCCAGGGTTAGAACTTTAGCGGGAGAAAAGACAGATACGCAGTATTTT. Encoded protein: CASRSRVRTLAGEKTDTQYF.

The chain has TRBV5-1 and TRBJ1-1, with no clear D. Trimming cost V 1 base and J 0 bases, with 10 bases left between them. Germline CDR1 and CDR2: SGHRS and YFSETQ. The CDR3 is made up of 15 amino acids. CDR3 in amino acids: CASSLNNRMNTEAFF. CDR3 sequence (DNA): TGCGCCAGCAGCTTGAATAACCGCATGAACACTGAAGCTTTCTTT.

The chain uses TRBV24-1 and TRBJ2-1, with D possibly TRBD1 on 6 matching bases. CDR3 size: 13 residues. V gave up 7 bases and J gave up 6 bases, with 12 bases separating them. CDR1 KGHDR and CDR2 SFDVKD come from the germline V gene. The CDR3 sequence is CATSDRTRNEQFF. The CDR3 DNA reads TGTGCCACCAGCGACAGGACCCGCAATGAGCAGTTCTTC.

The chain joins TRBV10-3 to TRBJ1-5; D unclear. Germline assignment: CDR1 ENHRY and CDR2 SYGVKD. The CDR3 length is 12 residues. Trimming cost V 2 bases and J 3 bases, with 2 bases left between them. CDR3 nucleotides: TGTGCCATCAGTGAGAACAATCAGCCCCAGCATTTT. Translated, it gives CAISENNQPQHF.

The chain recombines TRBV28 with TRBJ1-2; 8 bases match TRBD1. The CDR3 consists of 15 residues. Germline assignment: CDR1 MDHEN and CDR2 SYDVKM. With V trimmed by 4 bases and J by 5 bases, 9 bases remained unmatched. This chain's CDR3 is CASSYQGAALYGYTF. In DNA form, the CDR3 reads TGTGCCAGCAGTTATCAGGGGGCAGCACTGTATGGCTACACCTTC.

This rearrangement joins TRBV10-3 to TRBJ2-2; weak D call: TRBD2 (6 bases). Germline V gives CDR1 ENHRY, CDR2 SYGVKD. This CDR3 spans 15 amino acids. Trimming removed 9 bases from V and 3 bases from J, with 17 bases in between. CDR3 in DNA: TGTGCCATACGAGCGCTGGGGGGTGACACCGGGGAGCTGTTTTTT. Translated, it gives CAIRALGGDTGELFF.

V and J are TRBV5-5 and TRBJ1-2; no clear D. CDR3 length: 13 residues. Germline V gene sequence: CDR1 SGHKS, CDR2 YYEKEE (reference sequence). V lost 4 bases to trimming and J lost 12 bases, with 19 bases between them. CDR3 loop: CASSPTNYGYHTF. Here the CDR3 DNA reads TGTGCCAGCAGCCCTACAAATTATGGCTACCACACCTTC.

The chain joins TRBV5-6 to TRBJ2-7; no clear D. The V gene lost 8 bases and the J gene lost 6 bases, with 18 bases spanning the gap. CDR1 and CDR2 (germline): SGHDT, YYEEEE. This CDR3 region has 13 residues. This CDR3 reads CARDRAGASEQYF. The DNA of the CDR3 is TGTGCCAGGGATCGGGCCGGAGCCTCCGAGCAGTACTTC.

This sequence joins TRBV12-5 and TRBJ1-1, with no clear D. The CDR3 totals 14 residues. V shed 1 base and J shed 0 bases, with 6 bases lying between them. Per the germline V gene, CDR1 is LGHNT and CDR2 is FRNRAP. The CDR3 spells CASGLGTVNTEAFF. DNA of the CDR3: TGTGCTAGTGGTTTGGGGACGGTGAACACTGAAGCTTTCTTT.

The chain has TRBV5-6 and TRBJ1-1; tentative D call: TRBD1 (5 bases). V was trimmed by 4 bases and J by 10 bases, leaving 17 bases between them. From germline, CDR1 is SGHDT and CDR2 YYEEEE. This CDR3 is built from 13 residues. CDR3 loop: CASSVLGEAGAFF. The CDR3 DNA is TGTGCCAGCAGCGTTTTAGGGGAAGCGGGAGCTTTCTTT.

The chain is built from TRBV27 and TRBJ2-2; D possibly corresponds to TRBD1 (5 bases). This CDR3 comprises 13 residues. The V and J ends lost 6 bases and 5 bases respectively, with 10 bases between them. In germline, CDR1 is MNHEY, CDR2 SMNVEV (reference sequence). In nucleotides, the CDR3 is TGTGCCAGCAGCCGACCAGGGACCGGGGAGCTGTTTTTT. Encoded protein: CASSRPGTGELFF.

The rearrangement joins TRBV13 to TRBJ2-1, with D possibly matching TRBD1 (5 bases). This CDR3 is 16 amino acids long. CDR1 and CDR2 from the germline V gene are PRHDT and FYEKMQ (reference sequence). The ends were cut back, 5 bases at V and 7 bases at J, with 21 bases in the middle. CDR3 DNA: TGTGCCAGCAGCCCCCCGAAGGGGCCAGTAGGGAATGAGCAGTTCTTC. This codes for CASSPPKGPVGNEQFF.

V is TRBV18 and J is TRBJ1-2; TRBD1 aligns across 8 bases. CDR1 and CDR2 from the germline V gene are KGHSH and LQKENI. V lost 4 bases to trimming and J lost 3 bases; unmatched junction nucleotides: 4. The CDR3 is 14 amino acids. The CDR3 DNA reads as TGTGCCAGCTCACTCCAGACAGGGGACTATGGCTACACCTTC. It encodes CASSLQTGDYGYTF.

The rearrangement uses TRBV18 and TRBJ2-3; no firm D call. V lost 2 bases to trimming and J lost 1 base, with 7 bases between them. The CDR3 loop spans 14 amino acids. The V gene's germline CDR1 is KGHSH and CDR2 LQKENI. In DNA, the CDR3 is TGTGCCAGCTCACCAAATGTCGGCACAGATACGCAGTATTTT. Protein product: CASSPNVGTDTQYF.

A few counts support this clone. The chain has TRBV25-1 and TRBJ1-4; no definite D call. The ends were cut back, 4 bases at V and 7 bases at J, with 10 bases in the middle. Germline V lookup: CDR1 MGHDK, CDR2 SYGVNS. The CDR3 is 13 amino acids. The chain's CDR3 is CASSVEVGEKLFF. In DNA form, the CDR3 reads TGTGCCAGCAGTGTGGAGGTTGGTGAAAAACTGTTTTTT.

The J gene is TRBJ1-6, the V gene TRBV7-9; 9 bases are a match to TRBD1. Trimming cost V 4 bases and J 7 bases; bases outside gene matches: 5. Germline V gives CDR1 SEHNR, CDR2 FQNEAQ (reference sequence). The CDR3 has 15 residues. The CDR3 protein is CASSWDRVSNSPLHF. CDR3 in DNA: TGTGCCAGCAGCTGGGACAGGGTCTCGAATTCACCCCTCCACTTT. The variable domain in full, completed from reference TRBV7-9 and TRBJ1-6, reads DTGVSQNPRHKITKRGQNVTFRCDPISEHNRLYWYRQTLGQGPEFLTYFQNEAQLEKSRLLSDRFSAERPKGSFSTLEIQRTEQGDSAMYLCASSWDRVSNSPLHFGNGTRLTVT.

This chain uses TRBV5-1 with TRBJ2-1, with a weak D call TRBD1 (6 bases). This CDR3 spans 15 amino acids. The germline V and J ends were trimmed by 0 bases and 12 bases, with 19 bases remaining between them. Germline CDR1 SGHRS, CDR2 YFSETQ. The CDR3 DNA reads TGCGCCAGCAGCTTGGAGGGCCCGGGTCTAGGGGGGCAGTTCTTC. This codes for CASSLEGPGLGGQFF. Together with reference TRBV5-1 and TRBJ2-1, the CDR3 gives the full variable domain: KAGVTQTPRYLIKTRGQQVTLSCSPISGHRSVSWYQQTPGQGLQFLFEYFSETQRNKGNFPGRFSGRQFSNSRSEMNVSTLELGDSALYLCASSLEGPGLGGQFFGPGTRLTVL.

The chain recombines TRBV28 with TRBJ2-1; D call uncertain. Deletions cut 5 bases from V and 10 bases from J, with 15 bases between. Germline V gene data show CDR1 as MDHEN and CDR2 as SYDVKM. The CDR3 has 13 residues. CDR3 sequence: CASSPPGLREQFF. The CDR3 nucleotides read TGTGCCAGCAGTCCCCCAGGCCTCAGGGAGCAGTTCTTC.

The CDR3: CATSDPAGGSYNEQFF. The CDR3 nucleotides read TGTGCCACCAGTGATCCCGCTGGGGGGTCCTACAATGAGCAGTTCTTC. This chain connects TRBV24-1 to TRBJ2-1, with TRBD2 as a possible D gene (6 bases). V lost 3 bases and J 1 base, leaving 12 bases between the germline ends. Germline CDR1 KGHDR, CDR2 SFDVKD. The CDR3 totals 16 residues.

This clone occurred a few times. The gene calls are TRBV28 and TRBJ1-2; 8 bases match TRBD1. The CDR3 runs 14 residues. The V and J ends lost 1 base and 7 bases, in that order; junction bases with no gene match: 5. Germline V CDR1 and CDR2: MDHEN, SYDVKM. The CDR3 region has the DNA TGTGCCAGCAGTTTATCGGCAGGGGGCCGTGGCTACACCTTC. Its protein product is CASSLSAGGRGYTF.

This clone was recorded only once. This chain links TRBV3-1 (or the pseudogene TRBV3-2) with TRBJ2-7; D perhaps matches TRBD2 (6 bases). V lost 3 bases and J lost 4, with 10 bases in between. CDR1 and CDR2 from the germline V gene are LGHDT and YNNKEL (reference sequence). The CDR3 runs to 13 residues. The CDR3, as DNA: TGTGCCAGCAGCCATCTAGCGACTTACGAGCAGTACTTC. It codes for CASSHLATYEQYF.

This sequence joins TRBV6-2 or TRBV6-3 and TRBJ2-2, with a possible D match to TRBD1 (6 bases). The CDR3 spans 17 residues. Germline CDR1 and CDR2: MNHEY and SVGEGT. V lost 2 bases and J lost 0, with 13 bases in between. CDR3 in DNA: TGTGCCAGCAGTTACCGGTCAGGGGACACGAACACCGGGGAGCTGTTTTTT. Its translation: CASSYRSGDTNTGELFF.

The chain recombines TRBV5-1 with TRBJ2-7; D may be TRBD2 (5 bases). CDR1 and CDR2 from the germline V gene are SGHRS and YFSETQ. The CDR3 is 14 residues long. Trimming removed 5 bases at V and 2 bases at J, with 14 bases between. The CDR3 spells CASRPEGAAYEQYF. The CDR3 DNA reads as TGCGCCAGCAGGCCCGAGGGAGCAGCCTACGAGCAGTACTTC.

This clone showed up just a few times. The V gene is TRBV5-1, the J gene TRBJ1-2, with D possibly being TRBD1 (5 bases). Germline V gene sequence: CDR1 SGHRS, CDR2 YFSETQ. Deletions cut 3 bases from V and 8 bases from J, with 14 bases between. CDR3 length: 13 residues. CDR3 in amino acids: CASSWDLRLGYTF. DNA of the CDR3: TGCGCCAGCAGCTGGGACTTGCGGTTAGGCTACACCTTC.

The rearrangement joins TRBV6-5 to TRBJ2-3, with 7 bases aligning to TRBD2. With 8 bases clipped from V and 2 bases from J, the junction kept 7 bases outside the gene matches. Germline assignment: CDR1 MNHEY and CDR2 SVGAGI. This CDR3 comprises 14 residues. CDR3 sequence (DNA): TGTGCCAGCGGACGGGGGGAGAACACAGATACGCAGTATTTT. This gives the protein CASGRGENTDTQYF.

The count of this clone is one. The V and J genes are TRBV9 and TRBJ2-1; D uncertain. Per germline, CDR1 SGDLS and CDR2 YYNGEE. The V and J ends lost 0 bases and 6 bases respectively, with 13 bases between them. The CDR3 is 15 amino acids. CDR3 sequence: CASSVEVADGNEQFF. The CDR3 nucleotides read TGTGCCAGCAGCGTAGAAGTAGCCGACGGCAATGAGCAGTTCTTC.

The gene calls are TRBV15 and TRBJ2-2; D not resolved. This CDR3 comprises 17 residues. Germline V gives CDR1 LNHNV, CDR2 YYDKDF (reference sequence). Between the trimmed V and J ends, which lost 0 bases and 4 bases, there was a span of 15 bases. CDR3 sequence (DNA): TGTGCCACCAGCAGAGATCAAATTGGCCAACTCACCGGGGAGCTGTTTTTT. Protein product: CATSRDQIGQLTGELFF.

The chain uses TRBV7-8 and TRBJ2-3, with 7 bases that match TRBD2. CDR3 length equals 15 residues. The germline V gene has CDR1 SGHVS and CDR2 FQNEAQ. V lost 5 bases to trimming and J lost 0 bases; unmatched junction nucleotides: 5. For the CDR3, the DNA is TGTGCCAGCAGCCCGGGGGGTATTAGCACAGATACGCAGTATTTT. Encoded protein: CASSPGGISTDTQYF.